Here is one T cell receptor beta chain with its context. Its antigen is not known. This sample stems from a study of T cells in localized non-small cell lung cancer. Study-level results: It remains possible that heterogeneity exists, since only one tumor region was sequenced. Within adjacent lung there appeared a median 57 of the top 100 tumor clones.

The method was immunoSEQ multiplex PCR; TCRdb's version includes in-frame clones alone and lacks a portion of them. The table lists more than 20,000 clones, approximately 81% of them singletons. Germline V CDR1 and CDR2: SGHTA, FQGNSA. There are 18 residues in the CDR3. V shed 1 base and J 5 bases; nucleotides not matched to a gene: 15. Sequences were derived from PBMCs, sampled before any cancer treatment. This clonotype originated in a woman between 35 and 75 years old with stage II squamous cell lung carcinoma. The chain is built from TRBV7-2 and TRBJ2-7, with TRBD1 matching over 9 bases. As DNA, the CDR3 is TGTGCCAGCAGCTTAGTGCTTAAAGTCGGGACAGGGACCCACGAGCAGTACTTC. Translation: CASSLVLKVGTGTHEQYF.